The 10 T cell receptor beta chains given below trace back to one sample, sequenced in a study of CD8 T cells in acute hepatitis C reinfection. Measured with immunoSEQ multiplex PCR; TCRdb has only the in-frame clones, and not every one. There are about 38,000 clones in the sample; 80% to 90% occur only once, and about 10% lies in the top ten. Time point: naive CD8 control sorted from an acute-time-point sample. Sample: naive CD8+ T cells from PBMCs. The receptors derive from a woman aged 18 to 35 who spontaneously cleared hepatitis C infection.

The chain has TRBV6-1 and TRBJ2-7, with TRBD1 identical over 8 bases. Per germline, CDR1 MNHNS and CDR2 SASEGT. V was clipped by 4 bases and J by 5 bases; unmatched bases: 16. The CDR3 extends over 17 amino acids. CDR3 loop: CASSALRLTGEGDEQYF. In DNA, the CDR3 is TGTGCCAGCAGTGCCTTAAGATTGACAGGGGAAGGGGACGAGCAGTACTTC.

V and J are TRBV28 and TRBJ2-2; maybe TRBD1 (6 bases). This CDR3 spans 15 amino acids. From germline, CDR1 is MDHEN and CDR2 SYDVKM. Trimming removed 6 bases at V and 6 bases at J, with 17 bases between. CDR3 DNA: TGTGCCAGCAGCCTTGTGGGGGCAAAGGCCGGGGAGCTGTTTTTT. Its translation is CASSLVGAKAGELFF. The full variable domain, completed using reference TRBV28 and TRBJ2-2, is DVKVTQSSRYLVKRTGEKVFLECVQDMDHENMFWYRQDPGLGLRLIYFSYDVKMKEKGDIPEGYSVSREKKERFSLILESASTNQTSMYLCASSLVGAKAGELFFGEGSRLTVL.

The genes are TRBV13 and TRBJ1-1; TRBD1 aligns across 7 bases. Germline assignment: CDR1 PRHDT and CDR2 FYEKMQ (reference sequence). The CDR3 sequence is 15 residues long. V trimming: 3 bases; J trimming: 6 bases; junction bases outside the gene matches: 10. The CDR3 nucleotides are TGTGCCAGCAGCTTTGGCACGGAACAGGGGCCTGAAGCTTTCTTT. It yields the protein CASSFGTEQGPEAFF. The full variable domain, its missing parts supplied by reference TRBV13 and TRBJ1-1, is AAGVIQSPRHLIKEKRETATLKCYPIPRHDTVYWYQQGPGQDPQFLISFYEKMQSDKGSIPDRFSAQQFSDYHSELNMSSLELGDSALYFCASSFGTEQGPEAFFGQGTRLTVV.

The chain joins TRBV5-6 to TRBJ2-7; TRBD1 matches at 7 bases. J lost 0 bases, V lost 4 bases, and 4 bases had no gene match. The CDR3 spans 14 residues. Germline V CDR1 and CDR2: SGHDT, YYEEEE. This CDR3 is CASSGGQSSYEQYF. The DNA for the CDR3 is TGTGCCAGCAGCGGGGGACAGAGCTCCTACGAGCAGTACTTC.

The sample holds one count of this clone. The gene calls are TRBV9 and TRBJ2-1; 7 positions agree with TRBD2. This CDR3 region has 15 residues. Germline V gene lookup returns CDR1 SGDLS and CDR2 YYNGEE. Trimming at V came to 2 bases and at J to 3 bases, leaving 5 bases not matched to a gene. CDR3 bases: TGTGCCAGCAGCGTTTGGGCTAGCGGCTACAATGAGCAGTTCTTC. Translating it yields CASSVWASGYNEQFF.

The V call is TRBV14, the J call TRBJ2-1; 9 bases are a match to TRBD2. Germline V gene lookup returns CDR1 SGHDN and CDR2 FVKESK. J was trimmed by 3 bases and V by 1 base; bases with no gene match: 4. This CDR3 comprises 16 residues. The CDR3 loop reads CASSQAGLAIYNEQFF. CDR3 DNA: TGTGCCAGCAGCCAAGCGGGACTAGCCATCTACAATGAGCAGTTCTTC.

The genes are TRBV7-6 and TRBJ2-5; weak D call: TRBD2 (5 bases). Gene TRBJ2-7 matches the end of the DNA better, so the J call may be wrong. The CDR3 is made up of 14 amino acids. Germline CDR1 SGHVS, CDR2 FNYEAQ. CDR3 region: CASSPTPGNYEQYF. CDR3 DNA: TGTGCCAGCAGTCCTACTCCGGGAAACTACGAGCAGTACTTC.

The CDR3 bases are TGTGCCAGCAGCGTAGGAGGGCCCCAAGAGACCCAGTACTTC. Translation gives CASSVGGPQETQYF. This chain connects TRBV9 to TRBJ2-5, with D possibly TRBD2 on 5 matching bases. V lost 0 bases, J lost 1 base, and 7 bases lay in between. CDR1 is SGDLS and CDR2 is YYNGEE in the germline V gene. The CDR3 extends over 14 amino acids. Filled out from reference TRBV9 and TRBJ2-5, the complete variable domain reads DSGVTQTPKHLITATGQRVTLRCSPRSGDLSVYWYQQSLDQGLQFLIQYYNGEERAKGNILERFSAQQFPDLHSELNLSSLELGDSALYFCASSVGGPQETQYFGPGTRLLVL.

This chain connects TRBV11-1 to TRBJ1-1; D uncertain. CDR1 and CDR2 (germline): SGHAT, FQDESV (reference sequence). The CDR3 extends over 19 amino acids. V was trimmed by 1 base and J by 2 bases, leaving 23 bases between them. The CDR3, as DNA: TGTGCCAGCAGCTTAGGTTGGGCCGAGGATGTTTCATATAACACTGAAGCTTTCTTT. It codes for CASSLGWAEDVSYNTEAFF.

Concerning this clone: A read error may account for a junction end that differs from germline. The chain has TRBV7-3 and TRBJ2-4; a weak D match, TRBD1 (5 bases). The CDR3 sequence is 15 residues long. Germline CDR1 and CDR2: SGHTA and FQGTGA. This chain's CDR3 is CASSLTSGAKNIQYF. The CDR3 coding sequence is TGTGCCAGCAGCCTAACCTCAGGGGCCAAAAACATTCAGTACTTC.